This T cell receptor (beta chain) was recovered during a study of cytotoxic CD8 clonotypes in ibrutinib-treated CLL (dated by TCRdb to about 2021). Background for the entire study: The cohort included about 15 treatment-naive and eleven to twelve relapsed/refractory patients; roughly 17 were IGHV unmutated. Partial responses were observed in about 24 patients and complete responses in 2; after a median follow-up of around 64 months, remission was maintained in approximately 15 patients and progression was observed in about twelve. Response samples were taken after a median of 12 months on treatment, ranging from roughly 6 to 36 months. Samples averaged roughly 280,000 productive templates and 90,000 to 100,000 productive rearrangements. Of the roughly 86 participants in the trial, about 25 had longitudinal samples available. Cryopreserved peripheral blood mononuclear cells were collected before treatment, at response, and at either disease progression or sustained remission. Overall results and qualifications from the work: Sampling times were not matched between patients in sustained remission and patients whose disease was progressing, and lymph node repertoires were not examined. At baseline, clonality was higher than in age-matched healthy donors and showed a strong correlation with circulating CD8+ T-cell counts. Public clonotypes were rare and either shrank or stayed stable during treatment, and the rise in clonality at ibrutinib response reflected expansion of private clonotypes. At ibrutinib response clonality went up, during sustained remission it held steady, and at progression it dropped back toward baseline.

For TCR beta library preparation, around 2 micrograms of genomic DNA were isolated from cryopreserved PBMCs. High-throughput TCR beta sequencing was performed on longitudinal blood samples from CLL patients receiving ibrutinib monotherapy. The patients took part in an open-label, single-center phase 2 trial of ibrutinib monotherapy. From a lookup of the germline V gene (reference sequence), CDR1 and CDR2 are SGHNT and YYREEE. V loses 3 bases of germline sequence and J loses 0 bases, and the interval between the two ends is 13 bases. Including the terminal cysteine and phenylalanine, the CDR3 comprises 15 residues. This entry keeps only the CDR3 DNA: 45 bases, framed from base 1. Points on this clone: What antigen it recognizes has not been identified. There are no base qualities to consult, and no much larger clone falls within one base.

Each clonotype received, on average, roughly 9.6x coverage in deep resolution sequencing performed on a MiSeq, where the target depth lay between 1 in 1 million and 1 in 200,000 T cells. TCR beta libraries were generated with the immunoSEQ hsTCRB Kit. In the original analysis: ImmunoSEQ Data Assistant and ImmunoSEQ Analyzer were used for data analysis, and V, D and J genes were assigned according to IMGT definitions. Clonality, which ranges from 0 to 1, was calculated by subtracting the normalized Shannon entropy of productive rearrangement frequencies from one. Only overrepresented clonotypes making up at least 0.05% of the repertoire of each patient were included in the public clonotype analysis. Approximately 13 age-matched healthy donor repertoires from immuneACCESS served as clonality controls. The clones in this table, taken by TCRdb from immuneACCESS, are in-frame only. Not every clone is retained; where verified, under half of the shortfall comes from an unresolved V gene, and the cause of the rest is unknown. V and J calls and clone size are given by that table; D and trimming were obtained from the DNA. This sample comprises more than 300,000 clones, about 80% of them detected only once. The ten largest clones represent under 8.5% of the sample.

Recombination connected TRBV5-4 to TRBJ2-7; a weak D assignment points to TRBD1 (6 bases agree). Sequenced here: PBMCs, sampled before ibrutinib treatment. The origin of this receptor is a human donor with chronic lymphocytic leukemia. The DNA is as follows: TGTGCCAGCAGCTCGGACAGTTATAGCTCCTACGAGCAGTACTTC. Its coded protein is CASSSDSYSSYEQYF.